Following are 23 T cell receptor beta chains from one sample sequenced in a study of blood T cells in healthy people across ages (dated by TCRdb to the mid-2010s). The library relied on 5' RACE. Instrument used: Illumina HiSeq 2500. A second PCR of about 7 to 12 cycles was run with a J-beta primer mix and a sample-barcoded 5' primer. TCRdb's own reprocessing of the public reads used fastp at Q25 and MiXCR and kept productive beta chains. When rows share a CDR3 protein, they turn into one entry using the most common DNA and genes. For this sample the table gives around 670,000 distinct CDR3 sequences, of which about 30% were detected only once. Of the sample, more than 15% falls within the top ten clones. Sequencing input: blood. All receptors come from an elderly woman in good health.

The table lists this clonotype with many counts. In DNA, the CDR3 is TGCGCCAGCAGCTTGGAGGGCGGGGGGGCCGATGAGCAGTTCTTC. Encoded protein: CASSLEGGGADEQFF. The rearrangement links TRBV5-1 to TRBJ2-1, with TRBD2 matching 9 bases. Germline V gene data show CDR1 as SGHRS and CDR2 as YFSETQ. Trimming cost V 0 bases and J 8 bases; bases outside gene matches: 6. The CDR3 has 15 amino acids.

This clonotype was observed a few times. V and J are TRBV6-1 and TRBJ2-2; D possibly corresponds to TRBD1 (6 bases). The germline CDR1 and CDR2 sequences are MNHNS and SASEGT. The CDR3 runs 15 residues. Trimming left V 7 bases short and J 0 bases short, with 12 bases between. CDR3 sequence: CASNLGTPNTGELFF. As DNA, the CDR3 is TGTGCCAGCAACCTCGGGACACCGAACACCGGGGAGCTGTTTTTT.

This clonotype has ten or more counts. The chain combines TRBV14 with TRBJ1-2; D remains ambiguous. V was shortened by 0 bases and J by 4 bases, with 18 bases between the two germline ends. The germline V gene has CDR1 SGHDN and CDR2 FVKESK. CDR3 length: 17 residues. The CDR3 loop reads CASSQDPTATDSYGYTF. CDR3 DNA: TGTGCCAGCAGCCAAGATCCTACAGCTACGGACTCCTATGGCTACACCTTC. Supplemented by reference TRBV14 and TRBJ1-2, the full variable domain reads EAGVTQFPSHSVIEKGQTVTLRCDPISGHDNLYWYRRVMGKEIKFLLHFVKESKQDESGMPNNRFLAERTGGTYSTLKVQPAELEDSGVYFCASSQDPTATDSYGYTFGSGTRLTVV.

This clonotype was observed many times. This chain connects TRBV6-6 to TRBJ2-3; TRBD2 might be the D (6 bases). Trimming shortened V by 0 bases and J by 1 base, and 11 bases separated the two germline ends. This CDR3 spans 16 amino acids. Looked up from germline, CDR1 is MNHNY and CDR2 is SVGAGI (reference sequence). The CDR3 sequence is CASSYSRGVGTDTQYF. The CDR3 DNA reads TGTGCCAGCAGTTACTCTCGCGGGGTTGGCACAGATACGCAGTATTTT.

As regards this clonotype: One base away lies a much larger clone, so this may be a sequencing read error. This rearrangement joins TRBV20-1 to TRBJ2-7; D unclear. CDR1 is DFQATT and CDR2 is SNEGSKA in the germline V gene (reference sequence). The CDR3 extends over 14 amino acids. V was pared by 3 bases and J by 7 bases, with 19 bases between. The CDR3 coding sequence is TGCAGTGCTAGCGAGTACTCCATGTACAATGAGCAGTACTTC. Translated, it gives CSASEYSMYNEQYF.

This clonotype was observed a few times. This sequence may be a read error, since a much larger clone differs from it by one base. The chain couples TRBV12-3 or TRBV12-4 to TRBJ2-7; D is unclear. V gave up 4 bases and J gave up 5 bases, with 15 bases separating them. CDR3 size: 14 residues. The CDR3 nucleotides are TGTGCCAGCAGTTGTTTGGCCAGTGTGGACGAGCAGTACTTC. Residues: CASSCLASVDEQYF.

Many counts were recorded for this clonotype. This may come from a read error, since a much larger clone is one base off. The V call is TRBV7-9, the J call TRBJ1-4; 8 positions agree with TRBD1. Germline CDR1 reads SEHNR; CDR2 reads FQNEAQ (reference sequence). The CDR3 totals 15 residues. Here the CDR3 DNA reads TGTGCCAGCAGCTCCCGGGGACAGGCAAATGAAAAACGGTTTTTT. It translates to CASSSRGQANEKRFF. Complete variable domain (other parts from reference TRBV7-9 and TRBJ1-4): DTGVSQNPRHKITKRGQNVTFRCDPISEHNRLYWYRQTLGQGPEFLTYFQNEAQLEKSRLLSDRFSAERPKGSFSTLEIQRTEQGDSAMYLCASSSRGQANEKRFFGSGTQLSVL.

On this clonotype itself: This sequence may be a read error, since a much larger clone differs from it by one base. The genes are TRBV20-1 and TRBJ2-7; D possibly uses TRBD1 or TRBD2 (5 bases each). This CDR3 is built from 12 residues. Germline V gives CDR1 DFQATT, CDR2 SNEGSKA (reference sequence). V lost 6 bases to trimming and J lost 7 bases, with 16 bases between them. CDR3 coding DNA: TGCAGTGCCCTGGGACCTTACAATGAGCAGTACTTC. This codes for CSALGPYNEQYF.

This clonotype was counted at least ten times. The chain is built from TRBV5-1 and TRBJ2-6; the D is unclear. Germline lookup yields CDR1 SGHRS and CDR2 YFSETQ. The CDR3 has 17 amino acids. Between the trimmed V and J ends, which lost 0 bases and 4 bases, there was a span of 14 bases. Here the CDR3 reads CASSLDINLAGANVLTF. CDR3 DNA: TGCGCCAGCAGCTTGGACATCAACCTCGCGGGGGCCAACGTCCTGACTTTC.

V is TRBV7-9 and J is TRBJ1-1; TRBD1 aligns across 8 bases. The CDR3 sequence is 14 residues long. Per the germline V gene, CDR1 is SEHNR and CDR2 is FQNEAQ (reference sequence). V lost 1 base, J lost 10 bases, and 8 bases stayed unmatched. CDR3 protein: CASSLVGTGGRAFF. The CDR3 nucleotides read TGTGCCAGCAGCTTAGTTGGTACAGGGGGTAGAGCTTTCTTT.

This chain connects TRBV30 to TRBJ1-2; D remains unclear. V was shortened by 5 bases and J by 5 bases, with 12 bases between the two germline ends. CDR1 GTSNPN and CDR2 SVGIG come from the germline V gene (reference sequence). The CDR3 runs to 12 residues. CDR3 in DNA: TGTGCCTGGGTGCGCGACTTATATGGCTACACCTTC. Its translation: CAWVRDLYGYTF.

This clonotype was recorded only once. This may be a read error: a much more frequent sequence differs by one nucleotide. The V call is TRBV29-1, the J call TRBJ2-1; the D gene is possibly TRBD2 (5 bases). From germline, CDR1 is SQVTM and CDR2 ANQGSEA. The CDR3 length is 11 residues. Between the trimmed V and J ends, which lost 8 bases and 10 bases, there was a span of 15 bases. DNA of the CDR3: TGCAGCATCCGGGAACACTACGAGCAGTTCTTC. Translating it yields CSIREHYEQFF.

In its sample, this clonotype was seen a few times. The chain is built from TRBV9 and TRBJ2-3, with D unclear. Germline V gene sequence: CDR1 SGDLS, CDR2 YYNGEE. The CDR3 covers 15 residues. The ends were cut back, 0 bases at V and 0 bases at J, with 8 bases in the middle. CDR3 bases: TGTGCCAGCAGCGTAGAAATTATTAGCACAGATACGCAGTATTTT. This gives the protein CASSVEIISTDTQYF.

The chain combines TRBV5-1 with TRBJ2-5; 10 bases are a match to TRBD2. V was clipped by 7 bases and J by 11 bases; unmatched bases: 23. This CDR3 comprises 17 residues. Germline-derived CDR1 and CDR2 are SGHRS and YFSETQ. CDR3 sequence: CASFQLAGAPGGNEQYF. The CDR3 nucleotides are TGCGCCAGCTTCCAGCTAGCGGGGGCCCCGGGGGGCAATGAGCAGTACTTC.

This clonotype has more than one count but fewer than ten. The chain has TRBV30 and TRBJ2-5; D is possibly TRBD1 or TRBD2 (5 bases each). The CDR3 has 13 residues. Germline lookup yields CDR1 GTSNPN and CDR2 SVGIG (reference sequence). Trimming took 3 bases from V and 11 from J, leaving 19 bases between them. This chain's CDR3 is CAWRGDGVREQYF. The CDR3 nucleotides are TGTGCCTGGAGGGGGGACGGTGTCCGAGAGCAGTACTTC.

This clonotype was observed at least ten times. The V gene is TRBV5-6, the J gene TRBJ2-3; D is possibly TRBD2 (5 bases). This CDR3 is built from 14 residues. Trimming left V 5 bases short and J 2 bases short, with 12 bases between. CDR1 SGHDT and CDR2 YYEEEE come from the germline V gene. DNA of the CDR3: TGTGCCAGCAGTTACTGGAGGAACACAGATACGCAGTATTTT. Protein: CASSYWRNTDTQYF.

This clonotype was observed a handful of times. A much larger clone differs from this one at a single base, so this may be a read error. The chain carries TRBV6-1 and TRBJ2-7; a weak D match, TRBD1 (6 bases). Germline V lookup: CDR1 MNHNS, CDR2 SASEGT. The CDR3 spans 14 residues. The CDR3 region is CASREEGGRDEQYF. CDR3 nucleotide sequence: TGTGCCAGCAGGGAAGAAGGGGGACGTGACGAGCAGTACTTC.

This clonotype has at least ten counts. The chain carries TRBV7-2 and TRBJ1-2; 10 bases map to TRBD1. With 5 bases clipped from V and 3 bases from J, the junction kept 3 bases outside the gene matches. This CDR3 is 14 amino acids long. In germline, CDR1 is SGHTA, CDR2 FQGNSA. Written as DNA, the CDR3 is TGTGCCAGCAGCAAGGACAGGGGGTACTATGGCTACACCTTC. Translated: CASSKDRGYYGYTF.

This clonotype has ten or more counts. The chain combines TRBV2 with TRBJ2-1; the match to TRBD2 covers 10 bases. The CDR3 has 16 residues. V lost 4 bases, J lost 6 bases, and 9 bases stayed unmatched. The germline gives CDR1 SNHLY, CDR2 FYNNEI. The CDR3 nucleotides are TGTGCCAGCAGTGTAGAGGTACTAGCGGGGCCCAATGAGCAGTTCTTC. Residues: CASSVEVLAGPNEQFF. Together with reference TRBV2 and TRBJ2-1, the CDR3 gives the full variable domain: EPEVTQTPSHQVTQMGQEVILRCVPISNHLYFYWYRQILGQKVEFLVSFYNNEISEKSEIFDDQFSVERPDGSNFTLKIRSTKLEDSAMYFCASSVEVLAGPNEQFFGPGTRLTVL.

In this sample, this clonotype turned up a few times. V and J are TRBV14 and TRBJ1-1; no clear D. The V gene's germline CDR1 is SGHDN and CDR2 FVKESK. The CDR3 length is 12 residues. The CDR3 DNA follows: TGTGGTCGGCTGCCCCTCAACACTGAAGCTTTCTTT. Translated: CGRLPLNTEAFF. The variable domain in full, with the rest retrieved from reference TRBV14 and TRBJ1-1, is EAGVTQFPSHSVIEKGQTVTLRCDPISGHDNLYWYRRVMGKEIKFLLHFVKESKQDESGMPNNRFLAERTGGTYSTLKVQPAELEDSGVYFCGRLPLNTEAFFGQGTRLTVV.

The chain employs TRBV7-9 and TRBJ2-3; TRBD1 aligns across 8 bases. The V gene end was trimmed by 5 bases and the J gene end by 0 bases; junction bases not matched to a gene: 7. CDR3 length equals 16 residues. Germline assignment: CDR1 SEHNR and CDR2 FQNEAQ (reference sequence). Here the CDR3 DNA reads TGTGCCAGCAGCCCGAGGACAGGGCTGAGCACAGATACGCAGTATTTT. This translates into CASSPRTGLSTDTQYF.

As concerns this clonotype: A junction boundary mismatches the germline segment, possibly from a read error. V usage is TRBV7-6 and J usage is TRBJ1-4, with D hard to call. The V gene's germline CDR1 is SGHVS and CDR2 FNYEAQ. The CDR3 loop spans 14 amino acids. CDR3 region: CANSSDATNEKRFF. In nucleotides, the CDR3 is TGTGCCAACAGCTCAGATGCAACTAATGAAAAACGGTTTTTT.

The rearrangement joins TRBV5-6 to TRBJ2-5; D could derive from TRBD1 or TRBD2 (5 bases each). The DNA matches TRBJ2-7 better at its end, which makes the J call doubtful. CDR1 and CDR2 (germline): SGHDT, YYEEEE. The CDR3 consists of 13 residues. CDR3 DNA sequence: TGTGCCAGCAGCACGGGACGGCTCTACGAGCAGTACTTC. Protein product: CASSTGRLYEQYF.